This TCR beta chain was captured in a study of long-term antiretroviral therapy in people with HIV (dated by TCRdb to between 2022 and 2023). For context, the study as a whole: The earliest samples were collected approximately a decade before the 2015 WHO recommendation for immediate ART, a period when ART was typically delayed until CD4 counts fell. This retrospective serial study examined whether starting ART and sustained HIV suppression were associated with changes in the composition and diversity of the TRB repertoire in peripheral blood. From some 28 adults with confirmed HIV infection, the cohort provided some 200 cryopreserved PBMC samples, gathered serially across a mean of approximately six years (range 1-12). Eleven of the 30 participants with HIV were female. No cross-contamination during QIAcube processing was seen in test extractions of a monoclonal T-cell line run alongside 33 polyclonal samples. Here is what the overall study found, with its caveats: Inferences about post-ART repertoire changes are limited because no data were available on ART adherence, viral resistance or therapy changes. Narrower CDR3 length ranges were observed in HIV repertoires than in controls, and an antigen-experienced repertoire with only a slight naive shift after ART was suggested by the network structure. The samples span the years 2004 to 2017, and the ART regimens used may be less effective than current regimens. Owing to limited PBMC availability, only the TCR beta chain was sequenced, without alpha chain pairing. A significant increase in TRB diversity was found to be associated with ART initiation, although TRB diversity was observed to remain significantly below that of transplant donor controls even after long-term ART. The repertoire was dominated across all time points by expanded TRB clones identified before ART initiation, although this dominance was seen to fluctuate and to decrease in many PLHIV after ART. Unsorted PBMC were profiled instead of sorted CD4+ and CD8+ T cells because pre-ART samples had limited cell numbers.

The immunoSEQ hsTCRB v3.0 assay was used at survey level resolution to sequence the TRB variable region. The target sequencing depth for TRB was 40,000-50,000 T-cell genomes per sample. Pooled TRB libraries were sequenced on an Illumina MiSeq with a v3 150-cycle kit. As for the original processing: Repertoire analysis ran in R within a reproducible Nextflow workflow covering QC, data transformation and analysis. Custom analyses were implemented in LymphoSeq2, an R package for AIRR-Seq data exploration. A handful of samples yielding fewer than 5000 total TRB sequences were excluded, leaving 188 analyzed HIV repertoires. Among the 170 to 200 HIV repertoires that were kept, some 61 were collected before ART initiation and about 130 were collected after ART initiation. Repertoires were downsampled to 5000 TRB nucleotide sequences, and summary statistics were averaged over 100 downsampling iterations. The analysis kept only TRB sequences whose CDR3 regions were at least seven amino acids long. Diversity was measured with a Shannon entropy-derived clonality score and the Gini coefficient. In repertoire networks, the top 5000 CDR3 amino acid sequences were linked whenever an edit distance of one separated two sequences. For TRB CDR3 amino acid sequences, GLIPH2 was used to predict antigen specificity groups and MHC restriction. To flag known associations with CMV, EBV, HIV or tissue antigens, CDR3 amino acid sequences were compared against VDJdb and McPAS-TCR. Pre-ART, post-ART and control groups were compared with Wilcoxon signed-rank tests and Holm-Bonferroni correction. Sourced from immuneACCESS, this table was stored by TCRdb with only in-frame sequences that have V and J called. A share of the clones is absent; for the studies checked, an unresolved V gene accounts for under half, and the remainder has no known explanation. D and trimming were read from the DNA, whereas the V and J calls and clone size are those reported in that table. This sample lists some 27,000 clones; 70% to 85% were detected once. The ten largest clonotypes hold 8% to 9% of the sample.

Including the terminal cysteine and phenylalanine, the CDR3 comprises 18 residues. Only CDR3 DNA is held: 54 bases, read in frame from base 1. The germline V gene specifies MNHNS as CDR1 and SASEGT as CDR2. The germline V end is reduced by 0 bases and the J end by 3 bases; junction bases left unmatched: 10. As for this clone: Its antigen target is currently unknown. Base-call qualities are not available, and no considerably larger clone is one nucleotide away.

To be included, a participant needed at least one PBMC sample from before ART initiation plus at least two post-ART samples. All participants with HIV were treated in the United States of America. Before DNA extraction, cryopreserved samples of about 0.9-11 million PBMC were thawed and then washed. At the time of the earliest PBMC sample for each participant with HIV, ages ranged from about 23 to 60 years. PBMC samples were contributed by each participant from 1-4 timepoints before ART initiation and 2-8 timepoints after ART initiation, with a median of 7 samples. For every participant, serial HIV viral load, CD4+ T-cell count, ART history and demographic data were obtained. A Qiagen kit on a QIAcube was used to extract genomic DNA from unsorted PBMC, with samples processed in batches of 12.

The sequence is built from TRBV6-1 and TRBJ2-3; the junction holds 9 bases that match TRBD2. The sequencing here drew on unsorted PBMCs, taken 3 years after starting antiretroviral therapy. The receptor was isolated from a man aged 40-55 years with HIV. The CDR3 corresponds to CASSEALRGGATTDTQYF. The nucleotides read TGTGCCAGCAGTGAAGCGCTTCGCGGGGGGGCCACAACAGATACGCAGTATTTT.